The sequence of this TCR beta chain was determined in a study of CD8 T cells in Susac syndrome. The authors negatively isolated CD8+ and CD4+ T cells and FACS-enriched TEMRA cells. V lost 1 base and J 7 bases, leaving 11 bases between the germline ends. The CDR3 has 13 amino acids. Per the germline V gene, CDR1 is SEHNR and CDR2 is FQNEAQ (reference sequence). RNA, at roughly 0.5 to 1 ug, was reverse transcribed with random hexamers. TCRdb itself ran the immunoSEQ multiplex PCR reads through MiXCR, one entry per CDR3 protein. The table includes about 290,000 distinct CDR3 sequences, 85% detected once.

The TCR was taken from a human donor with multiple sclerosis. Sample: CD8+ T cells from PBMCs. The J gene is TRBJ2-7, the V gene TRBV7-9; TRBD1 or TRBD2 may be the D gene (5 bases each). CDR3 residues: CASSLGGTGEQYF. As DNA, the CDR3 is TGTGCCAGCAGCTTAGGGGGCACGGGGGAGCAGTACTTC.